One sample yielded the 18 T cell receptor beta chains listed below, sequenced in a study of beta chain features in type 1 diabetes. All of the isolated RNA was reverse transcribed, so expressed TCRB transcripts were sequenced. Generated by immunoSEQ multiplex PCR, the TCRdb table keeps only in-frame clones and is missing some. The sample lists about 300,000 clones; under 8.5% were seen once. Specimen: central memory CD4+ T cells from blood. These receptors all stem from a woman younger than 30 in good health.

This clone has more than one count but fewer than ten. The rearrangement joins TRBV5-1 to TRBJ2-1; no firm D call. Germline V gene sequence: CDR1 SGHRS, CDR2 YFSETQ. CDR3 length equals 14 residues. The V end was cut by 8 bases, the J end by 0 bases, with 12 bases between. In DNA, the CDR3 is TGCGCCAGTGCCGGGCTCCTCTCCTACAATGAGCAGTTCTTC. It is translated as CASAGLLSYNEQFF.

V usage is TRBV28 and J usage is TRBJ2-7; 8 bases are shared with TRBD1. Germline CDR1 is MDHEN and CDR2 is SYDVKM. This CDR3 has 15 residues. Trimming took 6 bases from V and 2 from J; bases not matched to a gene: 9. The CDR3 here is CASSPGQGAPYEQYF. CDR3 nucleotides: TGTGCCAGCAGCCCTGGGCAGGGGGCCCCCTACGAGCAGTACTTC. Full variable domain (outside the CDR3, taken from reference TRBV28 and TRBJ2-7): DVKVTQSSRYLVKRTGEKVFLECVQDMDHENMFWYRQDPGLGLRLIYFSYDVKMKEKGDIPEGYSVSREKKERFSLILESASTNQTSMYLCASSPGQGAPYEQYFGPGTRLTVT.

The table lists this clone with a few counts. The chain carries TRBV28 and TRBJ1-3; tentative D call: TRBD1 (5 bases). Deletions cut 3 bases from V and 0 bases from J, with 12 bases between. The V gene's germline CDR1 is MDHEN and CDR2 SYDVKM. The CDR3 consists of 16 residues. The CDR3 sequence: CASSFVQAISGNTIYF. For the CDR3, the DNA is TGTGCCAGCAGTTTCGTACAGGCGATCTCTGGAAACACCATATATTTT.

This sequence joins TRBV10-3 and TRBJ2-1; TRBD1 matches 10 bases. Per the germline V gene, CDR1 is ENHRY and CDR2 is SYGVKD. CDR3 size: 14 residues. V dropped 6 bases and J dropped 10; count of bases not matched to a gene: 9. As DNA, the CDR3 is TGTGCCATCAGGAGGACAGGGGGAGAGGGAGAGCAGTTCTTC. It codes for CAIRRTGGEGEQFF.

This chain's CDR3 is CASSPGTALQGYTF. CDR3 DNA sequence: TGTGCCAGCAGCCCCGGGACAGCGCTTCAGGGCTACACCTTC. The chain combines TRBV7-2 with TRBJ1-2, with 7 bases identical to TRBD1. Trimming cost V 5 bases and J 8 bases; bases outside gene matches: 11. Germline loops: CDR1 SGHTA, CDR2 FQGNSA. CDR3 length: 14 residues.

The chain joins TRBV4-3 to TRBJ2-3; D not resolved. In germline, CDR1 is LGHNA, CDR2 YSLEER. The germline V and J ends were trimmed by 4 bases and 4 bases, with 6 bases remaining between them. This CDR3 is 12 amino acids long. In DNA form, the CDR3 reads TGCGCCAGCAGCCGCACCCCAGATACGCAGTATTTT. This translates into CASSRTPDTQYF.

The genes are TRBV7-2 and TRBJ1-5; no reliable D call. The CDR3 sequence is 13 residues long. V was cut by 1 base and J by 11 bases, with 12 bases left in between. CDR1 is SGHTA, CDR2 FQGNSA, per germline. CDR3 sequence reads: CASSLDLIMSQHF. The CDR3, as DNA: TGTGCCAGCAGCTTAGATCTCATCATGTCCCAGCATTTT.

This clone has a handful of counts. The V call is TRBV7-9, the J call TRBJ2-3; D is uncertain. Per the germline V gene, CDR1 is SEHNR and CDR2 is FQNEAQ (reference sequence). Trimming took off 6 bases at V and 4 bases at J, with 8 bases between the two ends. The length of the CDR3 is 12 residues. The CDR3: CASSSISDTQYF. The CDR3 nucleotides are TGTGCCAGCAGTTCGATATCAGATACGCAGTATTTT.

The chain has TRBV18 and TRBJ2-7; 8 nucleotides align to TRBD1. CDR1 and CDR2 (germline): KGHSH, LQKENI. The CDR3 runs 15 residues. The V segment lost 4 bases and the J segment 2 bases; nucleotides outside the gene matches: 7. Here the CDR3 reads CASSQTGAATYEQYV. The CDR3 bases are TGTGCCAGCTCACAGACAGGGGCAGCAACCTACGAGCAGTACGTC.

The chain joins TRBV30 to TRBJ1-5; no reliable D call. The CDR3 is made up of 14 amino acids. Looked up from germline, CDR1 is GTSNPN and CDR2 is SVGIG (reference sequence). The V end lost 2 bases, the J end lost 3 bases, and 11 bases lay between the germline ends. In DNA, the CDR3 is TGTGCCTGGAGTCCGAGTAGGATCAATCAGCCCCAGCATTTT. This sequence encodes CAWSPSRINQPQHF. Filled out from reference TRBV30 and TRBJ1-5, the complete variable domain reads SQTIHQWPATLVQPVGSPLSLECTVEGTSNPNLYWYRQAAGRGLQLLFYSVGIGQISSEVPQNLSASRPQDRQFILSSKKLLLSDSGFYLCAWSPSRINQPQHFGDGTRLSIL.

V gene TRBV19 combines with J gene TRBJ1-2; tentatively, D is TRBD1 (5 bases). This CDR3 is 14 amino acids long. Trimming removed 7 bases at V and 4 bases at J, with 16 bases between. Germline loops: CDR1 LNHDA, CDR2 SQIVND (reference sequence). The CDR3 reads CASTRGRAGYGYTF. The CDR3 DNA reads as TGTGCCAGTACGAGAGGCAGGGCGGGCTATGGCTACACCTTC.

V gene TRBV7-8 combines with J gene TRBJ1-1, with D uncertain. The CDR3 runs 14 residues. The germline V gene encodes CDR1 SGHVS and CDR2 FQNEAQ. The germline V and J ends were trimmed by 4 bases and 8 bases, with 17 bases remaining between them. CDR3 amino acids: CASSSDLVFSEAFF. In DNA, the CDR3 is TGTGCCAGCAGCTCCGACCTGGTTTTCTCCGAAGCTTTCTTT.

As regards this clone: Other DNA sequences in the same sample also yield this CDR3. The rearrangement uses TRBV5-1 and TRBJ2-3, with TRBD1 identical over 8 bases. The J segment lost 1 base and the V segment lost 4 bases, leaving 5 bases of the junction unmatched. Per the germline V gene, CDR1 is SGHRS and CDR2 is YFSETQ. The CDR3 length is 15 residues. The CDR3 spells CASSLQDRGTDTQYF. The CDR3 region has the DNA TGCGCCAGCAGCCTACAGGACAGGGGCACAGATACGCAGTATTTT.

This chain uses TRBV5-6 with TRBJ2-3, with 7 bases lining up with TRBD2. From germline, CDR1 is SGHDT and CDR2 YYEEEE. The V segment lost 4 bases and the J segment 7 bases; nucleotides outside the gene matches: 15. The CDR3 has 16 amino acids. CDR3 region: CASSPREVGMWNTQYF. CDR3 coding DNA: TGTGCCAGCAGCCCACGGGAGGTGGGGATGTGGAATACGCAGTATTTT.

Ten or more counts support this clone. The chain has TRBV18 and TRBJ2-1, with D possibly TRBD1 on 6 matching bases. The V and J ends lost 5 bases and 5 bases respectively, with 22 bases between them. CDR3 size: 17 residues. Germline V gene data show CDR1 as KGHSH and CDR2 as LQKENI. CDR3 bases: TGTGCCAGCTCAACATACGCAGGGGAGTCTGATCACAATGAGCAGTTCTTC. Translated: CASSTYAGESDHNEQFF.

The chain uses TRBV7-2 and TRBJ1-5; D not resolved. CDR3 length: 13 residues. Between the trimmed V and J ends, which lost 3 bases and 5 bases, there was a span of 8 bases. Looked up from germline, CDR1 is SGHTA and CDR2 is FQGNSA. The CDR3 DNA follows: TGTGCCAGCAGCTTGGGTCCGTATCAGCCCCAGCATTTT. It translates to CASSLGPYQPQHF.

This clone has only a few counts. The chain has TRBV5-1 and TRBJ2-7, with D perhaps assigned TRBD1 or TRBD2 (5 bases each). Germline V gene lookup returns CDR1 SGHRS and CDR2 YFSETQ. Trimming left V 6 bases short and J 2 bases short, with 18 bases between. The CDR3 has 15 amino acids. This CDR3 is CASTKTGHSAYEQYF. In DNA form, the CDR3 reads TGCGCCAGCACCAAGACGGGGCACTCTGCCTACGAGCAGTACTTC.

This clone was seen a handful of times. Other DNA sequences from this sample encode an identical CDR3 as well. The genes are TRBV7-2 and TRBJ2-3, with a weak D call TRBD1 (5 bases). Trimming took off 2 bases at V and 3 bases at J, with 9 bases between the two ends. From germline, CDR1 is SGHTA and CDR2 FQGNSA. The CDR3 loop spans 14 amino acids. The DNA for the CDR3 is TGTGCCAGCAGCTTACAGGGTGGGACAGATACGCAGTATTTT. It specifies CASSLQGGTDTQYF.